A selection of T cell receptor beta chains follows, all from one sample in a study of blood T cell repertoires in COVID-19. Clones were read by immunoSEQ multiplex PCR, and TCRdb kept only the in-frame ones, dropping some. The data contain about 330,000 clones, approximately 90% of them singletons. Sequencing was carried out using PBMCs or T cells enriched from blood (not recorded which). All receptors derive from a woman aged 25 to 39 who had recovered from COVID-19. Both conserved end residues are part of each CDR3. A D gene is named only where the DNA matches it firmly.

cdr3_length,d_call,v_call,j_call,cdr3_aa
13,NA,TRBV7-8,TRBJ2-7,CASSWGQTYEQYF
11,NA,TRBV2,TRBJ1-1,CASMRLVEAFF
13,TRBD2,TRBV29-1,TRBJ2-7,CSVGGGNSYEQYF
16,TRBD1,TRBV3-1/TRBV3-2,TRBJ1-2,CASSQRQGAVAFGYTF
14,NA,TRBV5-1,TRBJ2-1,CASSGGGQNNEQFF
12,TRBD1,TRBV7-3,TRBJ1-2,CASGGRGQGYTF
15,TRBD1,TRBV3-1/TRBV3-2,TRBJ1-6,CASSQVGGQGYSLHF
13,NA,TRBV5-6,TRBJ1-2,CASSFGSEGGYTF
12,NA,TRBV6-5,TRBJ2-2,CASSPSTGELFF
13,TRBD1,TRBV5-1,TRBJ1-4,CASRQGPNEKLFF
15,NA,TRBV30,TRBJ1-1,CAWSVRELSNTEAFF
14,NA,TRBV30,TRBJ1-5,CACRTTPSNQPQHF
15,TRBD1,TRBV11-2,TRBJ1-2,CASSLDMTGGRGYTF
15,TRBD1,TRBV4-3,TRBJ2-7,CASSQAGQGNYEQYF
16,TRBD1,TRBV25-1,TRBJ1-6,CASSEAGPGGGSPLHF
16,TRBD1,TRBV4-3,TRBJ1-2,CASSHELGQTNYGYTF
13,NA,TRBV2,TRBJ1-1,CASKESPNTEAFF
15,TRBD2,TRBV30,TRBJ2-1,CAWSVLAGGFGEQFF
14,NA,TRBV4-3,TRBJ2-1,CASSQEGGDNEQFF
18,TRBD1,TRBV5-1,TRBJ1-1,CASSLGGQASIMNTEAFF
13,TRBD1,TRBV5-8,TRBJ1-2,CASRSTGNYGYTF
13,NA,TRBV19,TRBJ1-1,CASSMTVNTEAFF